A single T cell receptor (beta chain) is shown here with its context. Its antigen is unknown. The CDR3 runs 15 residues. J lost 5 bases, V lost 0 bases, and 3 bases had no gene match. CDR1 is LNHDA and CDR2 is SQIVND in the germline V gene (reference sequence). The table came from immunoSEQ multiplex PCR; TCRdb's copy has only in-frame clones and leaves some out. The sample has approximately 200,000 clones; around three quarters are singletons. These data originate in a study of cytotoxic CD8 clonotypes in ibrutinib-treated CLL. The study, taken as a whole, reports: Public clonotypes proved infrequent, and on treatment they shrank or remained steady.

The chain carries TRBV19 and TRBJ1-4, with 7 bases aligning to TRBD1. The receptor was derived from a human donor with chronic lymphocytic leukemia. Here the sequenced sample was PBMCs, taken after 24 months of ibrutinib treatment. The CDR3 coding sequence is TGTGCCAGTAGTATAGATGGCAGGGGGAATGAAAAACTGTTTTTT. This translates into CASSIDGRGNEKLFF.